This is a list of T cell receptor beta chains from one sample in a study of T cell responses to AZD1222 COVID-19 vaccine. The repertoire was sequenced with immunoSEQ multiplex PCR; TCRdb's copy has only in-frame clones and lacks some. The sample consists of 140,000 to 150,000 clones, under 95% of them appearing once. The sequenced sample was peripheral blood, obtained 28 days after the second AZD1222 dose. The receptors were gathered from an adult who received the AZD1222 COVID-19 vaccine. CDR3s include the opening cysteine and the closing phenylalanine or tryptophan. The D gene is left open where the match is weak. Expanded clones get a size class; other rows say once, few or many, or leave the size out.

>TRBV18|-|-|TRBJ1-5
TGTGCCAGCTCACCAAGGGCAGGGGATCAGCCCCAGCATTTT
CASSPRAGDQPQHF
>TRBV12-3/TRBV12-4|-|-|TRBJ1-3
TGTGCCAGCAGTGGATACGGTGTCGACACCATATATTTT
CASSGYGVDTIYF
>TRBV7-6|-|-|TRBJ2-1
TGTGCCAGCAGCTTAGGACTAGGGACGGCGGGGAATGAGCAGTTCTTC
CASSLGLGTAGNEQFF
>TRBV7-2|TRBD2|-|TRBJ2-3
TGTGCCAGCAGCTTAGTTGCGGGAGGCCCAGATACGCAGTATTTT
CASSLVAGGPDTQYF
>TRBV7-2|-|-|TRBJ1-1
TGTGCCAGCAGGGGGAGGGTGGGGGACACTGAAGCTTTCTTT
CASRGRVGDTEAFF
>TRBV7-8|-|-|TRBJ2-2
TGTGCCAGCAGCCCCTTTGGGCAGTGGCGAACCGGGGAGCTGTTTTTT
CASSPFGQWRTGELFF
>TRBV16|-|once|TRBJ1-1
TGTGCCAGCAGCCTTAAGCGGCGGAACACTGAAGCTTTCTTT
CASSLKRRNTEAFF
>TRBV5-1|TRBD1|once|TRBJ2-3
TGCGCCAGCAGCTCCACAGGGGAAGGATATTCAGATACGCAGTATTTT
CASSSTGEGYSDTQYF
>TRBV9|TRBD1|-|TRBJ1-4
TGTGCCAGCAGCGTACGACAGGGGGGAAAACTGTTTTTT
CASSVRQGGKLFF
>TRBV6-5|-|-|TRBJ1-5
TGTGCCAGCAGTTACTCCGCAGGCAATCAGCCCCAGCATTTT
CASSYSAGNQPQHF
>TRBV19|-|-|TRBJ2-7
TGTGCCAGTAGAATAGGCCATATGACCGCTTACGAGCAGTACTTC
CASRIGHMTAYEQYF
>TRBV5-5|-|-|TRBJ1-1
TGTGCCAGCAGCTTGGCGCTCCTAGGCGAAGCTTTCTTT
CASSLALLGEAFF
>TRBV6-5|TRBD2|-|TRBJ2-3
TGTGCCAGCCGTTCTAGCGGAACAGATACGCAGTATTTT
CASRSSGTDTQYF
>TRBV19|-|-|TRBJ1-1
TGTGCCAGTAGCCCCAAAATGGAAGGTGAAGCTTTCTTT
CASSPKMEGEAFF
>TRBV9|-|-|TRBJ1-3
TGTGCCAGCAGCGTAGCTACAACTACCTCCAGCTCTGGAAACACCATATATTTT
CASSVATTTSSSGNTIYF
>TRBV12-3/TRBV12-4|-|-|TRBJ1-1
TGTGCCAGCAGTCGAAGTCGAGAAGCTTTCTTT
CASSRSREAFF
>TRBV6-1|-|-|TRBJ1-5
TGTGCCAGCAGTGAAGGGGGGTGGGGTTTGCCCCAGCATTTT
CASSEGGWGLPQHF
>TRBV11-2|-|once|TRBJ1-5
TGTGCCAGCAGCTTAGGTGACAATCAGCCCCAGCATTTT
CASSLGDNQPQHF
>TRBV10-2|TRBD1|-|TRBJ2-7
TGCGCCATTTCGGACAGGCATACCTACGAGCAGTACTTC
CAISDRHTYEQYF
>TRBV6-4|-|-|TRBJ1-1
TGTGCCAGCAGTGCCCAAGGCGGCAACATGAACACTGAAGCTTTCTTT
CASSAQGGNMNTEAFF
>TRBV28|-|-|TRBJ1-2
TGTGCCAGCAGTTCGGGGACGGGAGTTTATGGCTACACCTTC
CASSSGTGVYGYTF
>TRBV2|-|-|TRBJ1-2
TGTGCCAGCAGTGAAGTAGGGGGGCGAAGGCCCCATGGCTACACCTTC
CASSEVGGRRPHGYTF
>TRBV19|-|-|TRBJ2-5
TGTGCCAGTGGAGCCCTAGAGACCCAGTACTTC
CASGALETQYF
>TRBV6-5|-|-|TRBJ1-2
TGTGCCAGCAGCCAATTAAATGGTGGCTACACCTTC
CASSQLNGGYTF
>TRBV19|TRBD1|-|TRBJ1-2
TGTGCCAGTAGTATGGGACAGCCAAACTTCTATGGCTACACCTTC
CASSMGQPNFYGYTF
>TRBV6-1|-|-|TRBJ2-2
TGTGCCAGCAGTGAAGCGCTGTATGTGTCAGGAGGTACCGGGGAGCTGTTTTTT
CASSEALYVSGGTGELFF
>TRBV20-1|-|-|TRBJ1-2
TGCAGTGCTAGTAGCAGGGCTAACTATGGCTACACCTTC
CSASSRANYGYTF
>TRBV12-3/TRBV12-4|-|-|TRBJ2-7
TGTGCCAGCGGCTGGGGGAGACCCTACGAGCAGTACTTC
CASGWGRPYEQYF
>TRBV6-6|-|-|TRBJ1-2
TGTGCCAGCAGTTGGGGGCCTGGAGGCACCTTC
CASSWGPGGTF
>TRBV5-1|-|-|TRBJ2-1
TGCGCCAGCAAGGCCCTTGACGGCCAAGAAGGAGGTGAGCAGTTCTTC
CASKALDGQEGGEQFF
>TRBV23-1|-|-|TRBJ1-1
TGCGCCAGCAGTCAGCGCCCGCGATCGAATGGACAGCTGAACACTGAAGCTTTCTTT
CASSQRPRSNGQLNTEAFF
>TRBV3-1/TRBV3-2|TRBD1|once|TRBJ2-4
TGTGCCAGCAGCCCGCAGGGGGAAGGTATCAAAAACATTCAGTACTTC
CASSPQGEGIKNIQYF
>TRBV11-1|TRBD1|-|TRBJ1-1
TGTGCCAGCAGCGCAGGACAGGGGAGGGCTGAAGCTTTCTTT
CASSAGQGRAEAFF
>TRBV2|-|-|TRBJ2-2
TGTGCCAGCAGTGATTCAGGGCCCACCGGGGAGCTGTTTTTT
CASSDSGPTGELFF
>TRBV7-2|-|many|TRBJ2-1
TGTGCCAGCAGCTTAGCGCGAGGCCCTGAGCAGTTCTTC
CASSLARGPEQFF
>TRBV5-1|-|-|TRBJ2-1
TGCGCCAGCAGCTCATACAGGACTCAGGGAAATGAGCAGTTCTTC
CASSSYRTQGNEQFF
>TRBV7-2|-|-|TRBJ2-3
TGTGCCAGCAGCTTCGGACAGAACACAGATACGCAGTATTTT
CASSFGQNTDTQYF
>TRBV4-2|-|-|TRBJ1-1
TGTGCCAGCAGCCAGGGGCGGTCGACTGAAGCTTTCTTT
CASSQGRSTEAFF
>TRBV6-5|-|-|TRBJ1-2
TGTGCCAGCTCAAACCGGGGCAGCTACACCTTC
CASSNRGSYTF
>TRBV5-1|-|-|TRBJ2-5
TGCGCCAGCAGCTGGGGTGGAGGAGAAGAGACCCAGTACTTC
CASSWGGGEETQYF
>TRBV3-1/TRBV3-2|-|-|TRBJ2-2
TGTGCCAGCAGCCCCAGGGTTAACACCGGGGAGCTGTTTTTT
CASSPRVNTGELFF
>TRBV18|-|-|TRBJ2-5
TGTGCCAGCTCAGCCCAAGAGACCCAGTACTTC
CASSAQETQYF
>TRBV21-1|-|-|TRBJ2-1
TGTGCCAGCAGCATAACGACTAGCGGGAGCCCTCCGGGCGGGGACAATGAGCAGTTCTTC
CASSITTSGSPPGGDNEQFF
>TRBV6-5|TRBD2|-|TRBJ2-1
TGTGCCAGCGGGGATGGACTAGCGGCTTACAATGAGCAGTTCTTC
CASGDGLAAYNEQFF
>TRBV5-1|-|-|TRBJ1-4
TGCGCCAGCAGCTTGGTGGGGGCGTTAGCTGAAAAACTGTTTTTT
CASSLVGALAEKLFF